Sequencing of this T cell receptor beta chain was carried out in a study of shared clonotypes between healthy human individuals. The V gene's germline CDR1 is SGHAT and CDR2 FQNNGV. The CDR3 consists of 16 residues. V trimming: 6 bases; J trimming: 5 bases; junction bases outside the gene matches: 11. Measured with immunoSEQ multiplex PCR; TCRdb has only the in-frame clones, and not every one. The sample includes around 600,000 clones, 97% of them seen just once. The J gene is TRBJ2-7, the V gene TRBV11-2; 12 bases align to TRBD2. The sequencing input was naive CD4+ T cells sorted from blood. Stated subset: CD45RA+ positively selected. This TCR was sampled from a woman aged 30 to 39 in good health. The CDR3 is CASRPISSGRANEQYF. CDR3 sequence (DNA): TGTGCCAGCAGACCTATTTCTAGCGGGAGGGCCAACGAGCAGTACTTC. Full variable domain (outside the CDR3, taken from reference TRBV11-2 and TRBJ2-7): EAGVAQSPRYKIIEKRQSVAFWCNPISGHATLYWYQQILGQGPKLLIQFQNNGVVDDSQLPKDRFSAERLKGVDSTLKIQPAKLEDSAVYLCASRPISSGRANEQYFGPGTRLTVT.